One TCR beta chain is described in this entry. Original processing notes: Nucleated cell counts were estimated from reference gene primer amplification. Sequenced by immunoSEQ multiplex PCR; TCRdb stores in-frame clones only, minus some. V and J calls and clone size are given by that table; D and trimming were obtained from the DNA. In the table there are fewer than 350,000 clones, 80% to 90% of which are singletons. The data derive from a study of blood T cell repertoires in COVID-19. This CDR3 is built from 14 residues. The germline V gene has CDR1 SGHNT and CDR2 YYREEE (reference sequence). V gave up 4 bases and J gave up 0 bases, with 8 bases separating them.

The chain couples TRBV5-4 to TRBJ1-3; D perhaps matches TRBD1 (5 bases). The sample consisted of peripheral blood. This clonotype was sampled from a woman between 65 and 79 years old with COVID-19, enrolled during active disease. The CDR3 loop is CASSTQGSGNTIYF. The DNA of the CDR3 is TGTGCCAGCAGCACCCAGGGCTCTGGAAACACCATATATTTT.